This entry lists 3 T cell receptor beta chains sequenced from one sample in a study of shared clonotypes between healthy human individuals. Generated by immunoSEQ multiplex PCR, the TCRdb table keeps only in-frame clones and is missing some. The sample gives about a million clones, about 72% of which show up once; 0.7% to 0.95% is in the top ten. The material sequenced was memory CD4+ T cells from PBMCs. Subset denoted: CD45RA-negative fraction. The receptors here all came from a man aged 18 to 29 in good health. Some clones in this sample may be carry-over from other donors' samples.

The rearrangement links TRBV7-2 to TRBJ2-1; D not certain. The germline CDR1 and CDR2 sequences are SGHTA and FQGNSA. V was cut by 0 bases and J by 9 bases, with 12 bases left in between. This CDR3 is built from 14 residues. The CDR3 protein is CASSLAGSVGEQFF. In nucleotides, the CDR3 is TGTGCCAGCAGCTTAGCCGGTTCTGTCGGTGAGCAGTTCTTC.

The CDR3 bases are TGTGCCAGTACAGGGACCGAAACCCTATCAGCGCCCCAGCATTTT. Translating gives CASTGTETLSAPQHF. The rearrangement joins TRBV19 to TRBJ1-5; maybe TRBD1 (5 bases). Germline V gene lookup returns CDR1 LNHDA and CDR2 SQIVND (reference sequence). The CDR3 has 15 residues. Trimming removed 7 bases from V and 9 bases from J, with 22 bases in between.

This clone was detected only once. This chain uses TRBV27 with TRBJ1-1; tentative D call: TRBD1 (6 bases). CDR3 length: 18 residues. The germline V gene has CDR1 MNHEY and CDR2 SMNVEV (reference sequence). Trimming cost V 6 bases and J 1 base, with 24 bases left between them. CDR3: CASRRISGALGGNTEAFF. CDR3 sequence (DNA): TGTGCCAGCAGACGAATTTCAGGGGCCTTAGGGGGGAACACTGAAGCTTTCTTT.